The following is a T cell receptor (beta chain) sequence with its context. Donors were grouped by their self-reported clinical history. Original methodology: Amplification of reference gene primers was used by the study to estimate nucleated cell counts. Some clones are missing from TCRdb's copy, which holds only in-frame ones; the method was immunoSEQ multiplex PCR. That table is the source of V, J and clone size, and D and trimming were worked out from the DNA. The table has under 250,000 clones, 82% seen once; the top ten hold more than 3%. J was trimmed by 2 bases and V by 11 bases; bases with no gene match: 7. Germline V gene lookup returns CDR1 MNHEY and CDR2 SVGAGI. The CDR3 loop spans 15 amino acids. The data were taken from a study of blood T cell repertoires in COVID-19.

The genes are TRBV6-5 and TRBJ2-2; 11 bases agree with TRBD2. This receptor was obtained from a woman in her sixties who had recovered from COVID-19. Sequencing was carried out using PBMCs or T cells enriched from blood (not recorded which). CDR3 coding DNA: TGTGCCTCACTAGCGGGGGACCTTAACACCGGGGAGCTGTTTTTT. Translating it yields CASLAGDLNTGELFF.